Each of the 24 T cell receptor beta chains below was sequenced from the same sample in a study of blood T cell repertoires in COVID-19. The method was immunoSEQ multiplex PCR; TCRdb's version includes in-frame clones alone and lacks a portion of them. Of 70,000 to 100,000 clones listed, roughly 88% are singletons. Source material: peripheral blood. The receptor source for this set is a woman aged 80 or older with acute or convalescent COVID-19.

Written as DNA, the CDR3 is TGTGCCATCAGGCCGGAACAGGGATCTGAGACTAATGAAAAACTGTTTTTT. It specifies CAIRPEQGSETNEKLFF. The rearrangement links TRBV10-3 to TRBJ1-4; TRBD1 is a possible D gene (6 bases). Trimming cost V 6 bases and J 2 bases, with 19 bases left between them. Germline V gene lookup returns CDR1 ENHRY and CDR2 SYGVKD. There are 17 residues in the CDR3.

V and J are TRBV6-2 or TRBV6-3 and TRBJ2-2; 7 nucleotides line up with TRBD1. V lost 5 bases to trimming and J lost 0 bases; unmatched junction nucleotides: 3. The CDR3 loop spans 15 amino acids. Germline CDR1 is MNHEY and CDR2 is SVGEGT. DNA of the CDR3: TGTGCCAGCAGTGGGCAGGGGGCGAACACCGGGGAGCTGTTTTTT. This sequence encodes CASSGQGANTGELFF.

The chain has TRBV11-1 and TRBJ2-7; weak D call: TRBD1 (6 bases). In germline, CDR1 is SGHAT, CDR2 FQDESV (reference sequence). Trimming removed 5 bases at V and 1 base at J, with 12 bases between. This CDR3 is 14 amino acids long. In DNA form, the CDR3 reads TGTGCCAGCAGCCCGGACAGCATGTCCTACGAGCAGTACTTC. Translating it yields CASSPDSMSYEQYF.

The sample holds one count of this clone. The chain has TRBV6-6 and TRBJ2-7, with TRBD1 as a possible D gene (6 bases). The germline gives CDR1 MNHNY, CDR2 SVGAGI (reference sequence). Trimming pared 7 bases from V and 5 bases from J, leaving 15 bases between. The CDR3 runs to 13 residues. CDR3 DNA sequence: TGTGCCAGCAAAGGGGCAGGGGACGACGAGCAGTACTTC. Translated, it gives CASKGAGDDEQYF.

As DNA, the CDR3 is TGTGCCACCAGCAGAGATCGGACAGGTGGAGTTAATCAGCCCCAGCATTTT. This encodes CATSRDRTGGVNQPQHF. The chain uses TRBV15 and TRBJ1-5, with 7 nucleotides matching TRBD1. Germline CDR1 reads LNHNV; CDR2 reads YYDKDF (reference sequence). The CDR3 consists of 17 residues. J was trimmed by 4 bases and V by 0 bases; bases with no gene match: 9.

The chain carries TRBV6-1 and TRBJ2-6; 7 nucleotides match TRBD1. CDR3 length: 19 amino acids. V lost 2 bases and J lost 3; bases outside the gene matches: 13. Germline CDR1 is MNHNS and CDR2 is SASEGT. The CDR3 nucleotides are TGTGCCAGCAGTGAAACCTACCGACAGGGAGTCGGTGGGGCCAACGTCCTGACTTTC. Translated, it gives CASSETYRQGVGGANVLTF.

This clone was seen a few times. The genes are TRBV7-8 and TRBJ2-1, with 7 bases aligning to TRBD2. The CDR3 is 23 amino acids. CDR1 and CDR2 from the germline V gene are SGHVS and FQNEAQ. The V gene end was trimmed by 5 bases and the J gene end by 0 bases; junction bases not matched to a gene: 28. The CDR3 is CASSLLGVFNGRPDERSYNEQFF. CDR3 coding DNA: TGTGCCAGCAGCCTGCTGGGGGTATTTAACGGGAGGCCTGACGAACGCTCCTACAATGAGCAGTTCTTC.

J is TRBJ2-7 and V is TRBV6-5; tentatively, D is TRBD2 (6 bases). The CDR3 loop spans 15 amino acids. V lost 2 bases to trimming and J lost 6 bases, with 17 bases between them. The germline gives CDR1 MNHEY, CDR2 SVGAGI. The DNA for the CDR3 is TGTGCCAGCAGTTACACAGGACTCCGGGGGATCGAGCAGTACTTC. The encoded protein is CASSYTGLRGIEQYF.

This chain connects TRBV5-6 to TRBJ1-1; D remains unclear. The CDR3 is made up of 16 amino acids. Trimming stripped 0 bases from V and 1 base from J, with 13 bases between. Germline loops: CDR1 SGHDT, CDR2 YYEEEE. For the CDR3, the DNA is TGTGCCAGCAGCTTGGGGCGACACGGGAGGAACACTGAAGCTTTCTTT. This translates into CASSLGRHGRNTEAFF.

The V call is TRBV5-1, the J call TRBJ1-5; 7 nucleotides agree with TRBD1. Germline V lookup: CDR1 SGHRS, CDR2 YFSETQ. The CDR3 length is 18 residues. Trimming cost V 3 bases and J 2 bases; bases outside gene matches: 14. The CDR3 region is CASSYRPTGTGGNQPQHF. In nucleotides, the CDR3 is TGCGCCAGCAGCTACCGACCGACAGGGACGGGCGGCAATCAGCCCCAGCATTTT. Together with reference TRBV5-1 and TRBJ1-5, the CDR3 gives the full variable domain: KAGVTQTPRYLIKTRGQQVTLSCSPISGHRSVSWYQQTPGQGLQFLFEYFSETQRNKGNFPGRFSGRQFSNSRSEMNVSTLELGDSALYLCASSYRPTGTGGNQPQHFGDGTRLSIL.

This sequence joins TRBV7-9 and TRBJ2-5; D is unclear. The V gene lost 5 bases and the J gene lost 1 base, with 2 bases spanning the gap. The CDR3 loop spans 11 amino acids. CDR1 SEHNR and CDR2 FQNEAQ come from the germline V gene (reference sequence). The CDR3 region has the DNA TGTGCCAGCAGCCTCCAAGAGACCCAGTACTTC. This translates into CASSLQETQYF.

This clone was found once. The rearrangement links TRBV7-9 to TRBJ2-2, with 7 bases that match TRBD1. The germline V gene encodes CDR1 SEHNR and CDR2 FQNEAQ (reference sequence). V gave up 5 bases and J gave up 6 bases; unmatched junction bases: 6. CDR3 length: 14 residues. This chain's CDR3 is CASSNKGAAGELFF. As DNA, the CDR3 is TGTGCCAGCAGCAACAAGGGGGCCGCCGGGGAGCTGTTTTTT. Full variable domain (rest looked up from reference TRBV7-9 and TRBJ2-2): DTGVSQNPRHKITKRGQNVTFRCDPISEHNRLYWYRQTLGQGPEFLTYFQNEAQLEKSRLLSDRFSAERPKGSFSTLEIQRTEQGDSAMYLCASSNKGAAGELFFGEGSRLTVL.

In DNA form, the CDR3 reads TGTGCCAGCAGCAAGGGACAGGGGATCACTGAAGCTTTCTTT. Its protein is CASSKGQGITEAFF. The chain recombines TRBV21-1 with TRBJ1-1; the D call of TRBD1 is as the table states it, not checked on the DNA. TRBV21-1 is tagged as a pseudogene. The CDR3 loop spans 14 amino acids.

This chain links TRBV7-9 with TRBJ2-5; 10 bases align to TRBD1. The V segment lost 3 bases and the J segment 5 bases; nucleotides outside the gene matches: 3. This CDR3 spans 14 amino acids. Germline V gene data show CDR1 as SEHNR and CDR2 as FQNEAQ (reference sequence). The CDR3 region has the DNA TGTGCCAGCAGCTTCCGGGACAGGGGCGAGACCCAGTACTTC. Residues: CASSFRDRGETQYF.

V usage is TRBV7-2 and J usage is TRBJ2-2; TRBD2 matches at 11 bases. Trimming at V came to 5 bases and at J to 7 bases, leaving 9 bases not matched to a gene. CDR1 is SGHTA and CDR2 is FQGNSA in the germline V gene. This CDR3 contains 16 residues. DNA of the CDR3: TGTGCCAGCAGCCTGACGACTAGCGGGACGGTCGGGGAGCTGTTTTTT. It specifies CASSLTTSGTVGELFF.

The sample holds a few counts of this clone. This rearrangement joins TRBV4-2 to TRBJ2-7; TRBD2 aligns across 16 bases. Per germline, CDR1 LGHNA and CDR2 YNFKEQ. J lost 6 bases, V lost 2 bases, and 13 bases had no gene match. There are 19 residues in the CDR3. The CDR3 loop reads CASSQPLGLAGGRLSEQYF. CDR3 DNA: TGTGCCAGCAGCCAACCTCTGGGACTAGCGGGGGGGCGACTGAGCGAGCAGTACTTC.

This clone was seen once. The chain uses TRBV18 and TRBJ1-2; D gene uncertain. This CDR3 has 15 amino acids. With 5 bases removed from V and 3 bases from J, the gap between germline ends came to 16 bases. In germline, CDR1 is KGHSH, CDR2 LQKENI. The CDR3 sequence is CASSNRREGYYGYTF. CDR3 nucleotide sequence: TGTGCCAGCTCAAATCGGAGGGAAGGCTACTATGGCTACACCTTC.

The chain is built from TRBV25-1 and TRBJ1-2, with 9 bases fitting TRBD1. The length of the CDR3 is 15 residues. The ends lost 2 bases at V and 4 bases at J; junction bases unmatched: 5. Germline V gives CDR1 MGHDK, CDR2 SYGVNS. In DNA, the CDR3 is TGTGCCAGCAGTGAAGGACAGGGGTTGGGCTATGGCTACACCTTC. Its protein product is CASSEGQGLGYGYTF.

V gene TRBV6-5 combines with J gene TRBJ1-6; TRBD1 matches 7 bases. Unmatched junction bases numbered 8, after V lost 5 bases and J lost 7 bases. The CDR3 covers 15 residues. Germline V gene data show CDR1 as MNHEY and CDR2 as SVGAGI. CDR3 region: CASSREGAGNSPLHF. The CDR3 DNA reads TGTGCCAGCAGTCGAGAGGGGGCCGGGAATTCACCCCTCCACTTT.

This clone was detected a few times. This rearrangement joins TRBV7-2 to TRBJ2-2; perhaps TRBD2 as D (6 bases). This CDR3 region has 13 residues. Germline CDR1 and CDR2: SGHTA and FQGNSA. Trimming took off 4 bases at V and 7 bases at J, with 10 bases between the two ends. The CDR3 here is CASSWRAGGELFF. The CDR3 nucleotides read TGTGCCAGCAGCTGGAGGGCAGGCGGGGAGCTGTTTTTT.

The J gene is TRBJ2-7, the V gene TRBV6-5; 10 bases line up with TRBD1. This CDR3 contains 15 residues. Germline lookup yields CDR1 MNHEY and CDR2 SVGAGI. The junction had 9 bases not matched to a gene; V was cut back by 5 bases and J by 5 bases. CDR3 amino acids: CASSPRQGARHEQYF. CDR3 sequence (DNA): TGTGCCAGCAGTCCGCGACAGGGGGCGCGCCACGAGCAGTACTTC.

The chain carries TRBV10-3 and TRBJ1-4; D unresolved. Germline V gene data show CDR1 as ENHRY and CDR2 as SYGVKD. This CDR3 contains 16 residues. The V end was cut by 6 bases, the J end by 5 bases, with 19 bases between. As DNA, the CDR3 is TGTGCCATCAGCCTCGGGGAAGGGTTGGTGAATGAAAAACTGTTTTTT. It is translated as CAISLGEGLVNEKLFF.

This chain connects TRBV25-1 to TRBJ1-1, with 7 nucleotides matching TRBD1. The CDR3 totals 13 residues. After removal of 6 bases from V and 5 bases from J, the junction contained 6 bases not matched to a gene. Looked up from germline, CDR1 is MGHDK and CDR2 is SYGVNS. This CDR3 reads CASRDRRLTEAFF. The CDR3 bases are TGTGCCAGCAGGGACAGGAGGCTAACTGAAGCTTTCTTT.

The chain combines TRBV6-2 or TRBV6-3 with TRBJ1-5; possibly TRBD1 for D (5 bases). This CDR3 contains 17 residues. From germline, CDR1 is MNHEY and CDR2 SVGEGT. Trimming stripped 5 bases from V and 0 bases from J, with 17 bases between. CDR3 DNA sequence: TGTGCCAGCAGTGGCACAGGAAACGCTTATAGCAATCAGCCCCAGCATTTT. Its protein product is CASSGTGNAYSNQPQHF.